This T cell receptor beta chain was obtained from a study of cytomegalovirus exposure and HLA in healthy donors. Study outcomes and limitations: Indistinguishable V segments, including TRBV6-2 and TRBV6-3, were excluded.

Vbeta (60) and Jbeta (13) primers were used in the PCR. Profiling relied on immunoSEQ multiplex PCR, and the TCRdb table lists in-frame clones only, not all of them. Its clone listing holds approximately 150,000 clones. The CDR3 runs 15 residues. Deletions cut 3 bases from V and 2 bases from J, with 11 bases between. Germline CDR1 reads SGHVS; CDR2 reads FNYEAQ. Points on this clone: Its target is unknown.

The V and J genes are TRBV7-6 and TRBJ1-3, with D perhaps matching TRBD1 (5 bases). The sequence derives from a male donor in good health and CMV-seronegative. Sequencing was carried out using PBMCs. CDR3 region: CASSFTAGAGNTIYF. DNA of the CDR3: TGTGCCAGCAGCTTTACGGCGGGGGCTGGAAACACCATATATTTT.